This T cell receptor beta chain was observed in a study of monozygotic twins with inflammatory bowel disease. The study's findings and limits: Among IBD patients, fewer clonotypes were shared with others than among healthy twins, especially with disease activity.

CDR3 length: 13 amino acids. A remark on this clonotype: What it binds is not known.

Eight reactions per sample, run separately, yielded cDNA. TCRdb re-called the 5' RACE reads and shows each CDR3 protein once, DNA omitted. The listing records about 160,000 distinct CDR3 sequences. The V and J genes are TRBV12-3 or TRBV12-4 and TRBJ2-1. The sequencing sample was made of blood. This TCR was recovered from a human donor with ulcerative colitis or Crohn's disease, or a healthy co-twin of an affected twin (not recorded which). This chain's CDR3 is CASGHGSYNEQFF.